This TCR beta chain was recorded in a study of beta chain features in type 1 diabetes (dated by TCRdb to the late 2010s). At the level of the whole study: Mean age, gender distribution, total cell number and subset yield did not differ between patients and healthy donors. A total of 100 million to 140 million sorted cells were examined across all samples, and the number of cells per subset was strongly correlated with RNA yield. The study compared the TCRB repertoires of sorted circulating CD4+ T cell subsets in recently diagnosed type 1 diabetes patients with those in matched healthy donors. Naive and central memory subsets were obtained from all 30 or so donors, but regulatory and stem cell-like memory subsets were isolated from only 8 patients and about eight healthy donors.

The entire amount of isolated RNA was reverse transcribed using the High Capacity cDNA Reverse Transcription Kit, so the sequenced TCRB transcripts were expressed ones. Deep immunoSEQ sequencing was performed on naive, central memory and regulatory T cell samples, with an average of roughly 3.6 million total reads per sample. Sorted cells were lysed in RLT buffer and RNA was extracted with DNase-treated RNeasy Micro or Mini kits, depending on cell number. To prevent cross-contamination, every cell subset was processed on its own, while patient and healthy donor samples were processed together. Using the immunoSEQ multiplex PCR, TCRB sequences were amplified from cDNA into 87-bp fragments spanning the CDR3 region. The amplicons were sequenced using the Illumina HiSeq platform. As for the authors' bioinformatics: PCR bias was corrected computationally using synthetic template baselines, and reads within Hamming distance 2 were collapsed, with unmergeable singletons discarded. Reads were aligned against IMGT so that V, D and J genes, CDR3 length and insertions or deletions at six rearrangement sites could be assigned. Within each subset, clonotype counts were normalized to sorted cell number, and only after that were true diversity and Gini coefficients computed with the tcR R package. The overlap coefficient, calculated on TCRB nucleotide sequences, was used to measure repertoire sharing. Out-of-frame TCRB sequences from naive cells were analyzed as a proxy for the pre-selection repertoire. TCRdb stores this immuneACCESS table with in-frame sequences only. Part of the clones is absent; in the studies checked, under half of the shortfall reflects unresolved V genes, and no reason is known for the rest. Clone size and the V and J calls come from that table; the DNA yielded D and trimming. Within this sample are hundreds of thousands of clones, with 10% to 15% of them counted one time only. Of the sample, about 0.01% is held by the ten largest clones.

Each donor gave one peripheral blood draw, averaging about 120 mL, which was collected into heparinised tubes. A BD FACSAria II was used to sort naive, central memory, regulatory and stem cell-like memory CD4+ T cells with a panel that included CD45RO, CCR7, CD25, CD127, CD95 and CD27. Purity was above 95% for every sorted population. PBMCs were separated immediately by Lymphoprep density gradient centrifugation and were stained directly, without being cultured. So that batch effects would be minimized, each experiment stained and sorted samples in pairs, pairing one healthy donor with one patient. The CDR3 has 16 amino acids, counting the end cysteine and phenylalanine. Of all the DNA, just the CDR3 is kept, 48 bases in frame from base 1. From a lookup of the germline V gene, CDR1 and CDR2 are KGHSH and LQKENI. The trim is 3 bases for V and 0 bases for J, with a gap of 12 bases between the germline ends.

Paper-wide results and their limitations: Because cDNA was sequenced instead of genomic DNA, activated cells with high expression could be over-represented, although the groups did not differ in activation or CD3 levels. The naive, central memory and regulatory TCRB repertoires appeared to resemble one another more closely among patients than among healthy donors. Only small numbers of individuals were included in the HLA sub-analyses, which left unresolved whether HLA type had any influence on TCRB rearrangement. PCR may preferentially amplify shorter templates, but because patient and control samples were amplified and corrected together, any resulting skew would affect both groups equally. Fewer insertions and more nucleotide deletions at VDJ recombination sites were observed in patients with type 1 diabetes, implying thymic rearrangement abnormalities. In all four CD4+ subsets, TCRB CDR3 length was moderately but significantly shorter in type 1 diabetes patients.

This clone showed up just a few times. What this receptor recognizes is not known. The input lacks base qualities; no much larger clone sits a single base away. This receptor was identified in a woman under 30 with type 1 diabetes. The chain is made from TRBV18 and TRBJ1-5; there is no confident call for the D gene. Sequenced sample: naive CD4+ T cells from blood. In light of the paper, this sample's cell subset or site label describes: true naive CD4+ T cells. The CDR3 in this case is CASSPGSVNSNQPQHF. The nucleotide sequence is given as TGTGCCAGCTCACCCGGGTCGGTGAATAGCAATCAGCCCCAGCATTTT.